This is a list of T cell receptor beta chains from one sample in a study of T-cell reconstitution after alpha-beta-depleted transplantation in children. TCRdb re-called the PCR reads through MiXCR, storing one row per CDR3 protein. The table includes about 600,000 distinct CDR3 sequences, around 23% detected once. The sample consisted of PBMCs, mostly from graft donor cells, taken 360 days after TCRalphabeta/CD19-depleted stem cell transplant. These receptors came from a boy in the first two years of life who had a stem cell transplant for acute myeloid leukemia, so the T cells may come from the graft donor. Each CDR3 is given with its conserved first and last residue. D genes are given only for firm matches. Some rows have no size entry. The others give once, few or many, or a class for an expanded clone.

V: TRBV20-1
size: NA
length: 17
D: NA
J: TRBJ2-6
DNA: TGCAGTGCTAGAAGGAGGACCGAGCTCTCTGGGGCCAACGTCCTGACTTTC
CDR3: CSARRRTELSGANVLTF

V: TRBV20-1
size: few
length: 16
D: NA
J: TRBJ1-5
DNA: TGCAGTGCTAGTTTGGGCCCGGGTTGGGCAGGGCAGCCCCAGCATTTT
CDR3: CSASLGPGWAGQPQHF

V: TRBV5-1
size: NA
length: 14
D: NA
J: TRBJ2-2
DNA: TGCGCCAGCAGCTCCACAAGGAACACCGGGGAGCTGTTTTTT
CDR3: CASSSTRNTGELFF

V: TRBV5-2
size: NA
length: 14
D: NA
J: TRBJ2-1
DNA: TGTGCCAGGAACAGGGAGGCCCCCTACAATGAGCAGTTCTTC
CDR3: CARNREAPYNEQFF

V: TRBV6-1
size: NA
length: 14
D: NA
J: TRBJ1-4
DNA: TGTGCCAGCATGCGGTCCAGGTTCGCTGAAAAACTGTTTTTT
CDR3: CASMRSRFAEKLFF

V: TRBV12-3/TRBV12-4
size: many
length: 14
D: NA
J: TRBJ2-5
DNA: TGTGCCAGCAGTGTATCCAGGGGGGGAGGGACCCAGTACTTC
CDR3: CASSVSRGGGTQYF

V: TRBV3-1
size: few
length: 13
D: NA
J: TRBJ1-5
DNA: TGTGCCAGCAGCCAATTGCGGAATCAGCCCCAGCATTTT
CDR3: CASSQLRNQPQHF

V: TRBV6-5
size: many
length: 18
D: TRBD2
J: TRBJ2-1
DNA: TGTGCCAGCAGCAAAGGGCACCCGAGCGGGGACTCCTACAATGAGCAGTTCTTC
CDR3: CASSKGHPSGDSYNEQFF

V: TRBV11-1
size: NA
length: 14
D: NA
J: TRBJ2-3
DNA: TGTGCCAGCAGGGGTTCCGCCCTCACAGATACGCAGTATTTT
CDR3: CASRGSALTDTQYF

V: TRBV13
size: few
length: 14
D: NA
J: TRBJ2-1
DNA: TGTGCCAGCAGCCCAGGCCGGACGGTTGCTGAGCAGTTCTTC
CDR3: CASSPGRTVAEQFF

V: TRBV20-1
size: NA
length: 14
D: NA
J: TRBJ2-5
DNA: TGCAGTGCTAGGCGCCTGGGGCTTCAAGAGACCCAGTACTTC
CDR3: CSARRLGLQETQYF

V: TRBV7-6
size: NA
length: 16
D: NA
J: TRBJ1-6
DNA: TGTGCCAGCAGCTTAGGTCTGGGGCAGGGATGGTCACCCCTCCTCTTT
CDR3: CASSLGLGQGWSPLLF

V: TRBV7-3
size: few
length: 17
D: TRBD2
J: TRBJ2-1
DNA: TGTGCCAGCAGCTCGCTAGCGGGGGGTGGGCGCTACAATGAGCAGTTCTTC
CDR3: CASSSLAGGGRYNEQFF

V: TRBV9
size: NA
length: 16
D: TRBD2
J: TRBJ2-7
DNA: TGTGCCAGCAGCTCCCGTGTAGCGGGGGGAATTTCCGAGCAGTACTTC
CDR3: CASSSRVAGGISEQYF

V: TRBV4-1
size: few
length: 14
D: TRBD1
J: TRBJ2-7
DNA: TGCGCCAGCAGCCCCCTGGGACAGGGGAACGAGCAGTACTTC
CDR3: CASSPLGQGNEQYF

V: TRBV20-1
size: NA
length: 15
D: NA
J: TRBJ1-3
DNA: TGCAGTGCTATTAGAGGACAGTTCTCTGGAAACACCATATATTTT
CDR3: CSAIRGQFSGNTIYF

V: TRBV29-1
size: many
length: 13
D: NA
J: TRBJ1-4
DNA: TGCAGCGTTCTCTCAGGACAGTCTGAAAAACTGTTTTTT
CDR3: CSVLSGQSEKLFF

V: TRBV7-7
size: NA
length: 14
D: TRBD1
J: TRBJ2-1
DNA: TGTGCCAGCAGCTTAGCGGGGACAGGTCAGGAGCAGTTCTTC
CDR3: CASSLAGTGQEQFF

V: TRBV12-3/TRBV12-4
size: NA
length: 19
D: TRBD2
J: TRBJ2-5
DNA: TGTGCCAGCAGTCCCGGGACTAGCGGGGGGCCCGTTTTCCAAGAGACCCAGTACTTC
CDR3: CASSPGTSGGPVFQETQYF

V: TRBV18
size: many
length: 14
D: NA
J: TRBJ1-5
DNA: TGTGCCACCTCGGCAGGGGACGGCAATCAGCCCCAGCATTTT
CDR3: CATSAGDGNQPQHF

V: TRBV29-1
size: many
length: 13
D: TRBD2
J: TRBJ2-5
DNA: TGCAGCGGGTACCTAGCGGGGTCGGAGACCCAGTACTTC
CDR3: CSGYLAGSETQYF

V: TRBV20-1
size: many
length: 12
D: NA
J: TRBJ1-5
DNA: TGCAGTGCTAGGCAGCTCAATCAGCCCCAGCATTTT
CDR3: CSARQLNQPQHF

V: TRBV7-6
size: NA
length: 12
D: NA
J: TRBJ2-3
DNA: TGTGCCAGCAGCGAATACAGAGATACGCAGTATTTT
CDR3: CASSEYRDTQYF

V: TRBV10-3
size: many
length: 15
D: TRBD2
J: TRBJ2-1
DNA: TGTGCCATCAGTGAACGGGGGGTAGTAATTGATGAGCAGTTCTTC
CDR3: CAISERGVVIDEQFF

V: TRBV6-5
size: NA
length: 16
D: NA
J: TRBJ1-5
DNA: TGTGCCAGCAGTTTATCAGGGGAATATAGCAATCAGCCCCAGCATTTT
CDR3: CASSLSGEYSNQPQHF

V: TRBV20-1
size: NA
length: 12
D: TRBD2
J: TRBJ2-5
DNA: TGCAGTGCCGGGACTAGGGGAGAGACCCAGTACTTC
CDR3: CSAGTRGETQYF

V: TRBV7-2
size: few
length: 15
D: TRBD2
J: TRBJ2-2
DNA: TGTGCCAGCAGAGCGGGACTCCGGAACACCGGGGAGCTGTTTTTT
CDR3: CASRAGLRNTGELFF

V: TRBV7-9
size: NA
length: 16
D: NA
J: TRBJ2-2
DNA: TGTGCCAGCAGCCGCAGGGAACCTGGGGAAACCGGGGAGCTGTTTTTT
CDR3: CASSRREPGETGELFF

V: TRBV20-1
size: many
length: 14
D: NA
J: TRBJ2-7
DNA: TGCAGTGCAACCACAGGAAACCTCAACTACGAGCAGTACTTC
CDR3: CSATTGNLNYEQYF